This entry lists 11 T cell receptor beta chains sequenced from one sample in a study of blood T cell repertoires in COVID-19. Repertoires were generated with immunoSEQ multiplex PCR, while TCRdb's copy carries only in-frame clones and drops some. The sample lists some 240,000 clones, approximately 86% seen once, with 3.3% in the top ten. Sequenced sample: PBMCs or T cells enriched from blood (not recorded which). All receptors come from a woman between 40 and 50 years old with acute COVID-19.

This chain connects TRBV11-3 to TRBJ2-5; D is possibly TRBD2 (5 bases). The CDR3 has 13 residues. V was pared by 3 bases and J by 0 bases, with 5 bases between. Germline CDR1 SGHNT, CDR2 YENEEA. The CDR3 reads CASSFGDQETQYF. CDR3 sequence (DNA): TGTGCCAGCAGCTTCGGGGACCAAGAGACCCAGTACTTC.

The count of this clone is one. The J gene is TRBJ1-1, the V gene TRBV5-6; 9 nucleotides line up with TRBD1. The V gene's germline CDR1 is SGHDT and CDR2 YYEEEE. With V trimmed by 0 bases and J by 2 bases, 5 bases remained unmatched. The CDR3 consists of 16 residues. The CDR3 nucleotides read TGTGCCAGCAGCTTGGACAGGGGGCGTGATAACACTGAAGCTTTCTTT. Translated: CASSLDRGRDNTEAFF.

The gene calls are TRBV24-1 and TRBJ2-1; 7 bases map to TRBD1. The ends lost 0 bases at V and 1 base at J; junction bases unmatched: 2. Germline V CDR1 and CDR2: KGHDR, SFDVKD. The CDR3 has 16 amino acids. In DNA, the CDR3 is TGTGCCACCAGTGATTTGGACAGGGCGTCCTACAATGAGCAGTTCTTC. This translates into CATSDLDRASYNEQFF.

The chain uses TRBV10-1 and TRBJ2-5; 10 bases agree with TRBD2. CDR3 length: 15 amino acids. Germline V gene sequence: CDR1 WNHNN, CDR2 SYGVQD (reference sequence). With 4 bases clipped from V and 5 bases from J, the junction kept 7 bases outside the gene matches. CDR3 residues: CASSAGSGRRETQYF. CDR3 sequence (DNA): TGCGCCAGCAGTGCCGGTAGCGGGAGGCGGGAGACCCAGTACTTC.

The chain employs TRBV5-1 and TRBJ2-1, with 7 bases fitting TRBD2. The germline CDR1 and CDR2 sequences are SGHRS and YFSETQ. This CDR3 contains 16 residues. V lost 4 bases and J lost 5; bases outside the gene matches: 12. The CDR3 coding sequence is TGCGCCAGCAGCCTGAACCCGACTAGCCCTAACAATGAGCAGTTCTTC. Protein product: CASSLNPTSPNNEQFF.

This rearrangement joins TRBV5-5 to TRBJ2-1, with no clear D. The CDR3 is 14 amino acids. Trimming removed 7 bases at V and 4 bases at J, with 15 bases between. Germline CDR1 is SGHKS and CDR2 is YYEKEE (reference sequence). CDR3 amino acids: CASHYHSAYNEQFF. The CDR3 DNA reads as TGTGCCAGCCACTACCACTCAGCATACAATGAGCAGTTCTTC.

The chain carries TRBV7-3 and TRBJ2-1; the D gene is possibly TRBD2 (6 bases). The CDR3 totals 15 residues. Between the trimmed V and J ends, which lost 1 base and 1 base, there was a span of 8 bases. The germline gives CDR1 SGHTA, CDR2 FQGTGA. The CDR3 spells CASSLSAGSYNEQFF. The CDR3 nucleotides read TGTGCCAGCAGCTTAAGTGCGGGATCCTACAATGAGCAGTTCTTC.

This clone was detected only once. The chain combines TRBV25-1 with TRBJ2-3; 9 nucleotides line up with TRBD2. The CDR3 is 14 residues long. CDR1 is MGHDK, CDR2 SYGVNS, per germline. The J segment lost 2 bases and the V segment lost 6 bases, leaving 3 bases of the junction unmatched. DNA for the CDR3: TGTGCCAGCAGCCTAGCGGGGAACACAGATACGCAGTATTTT. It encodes CASSLAGNTDTQYF.

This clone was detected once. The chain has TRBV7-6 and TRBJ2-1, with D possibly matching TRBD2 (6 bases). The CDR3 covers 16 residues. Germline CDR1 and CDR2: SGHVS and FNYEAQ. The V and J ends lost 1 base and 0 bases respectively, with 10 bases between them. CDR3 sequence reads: CASSLGVAVSYNEQFF. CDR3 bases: TGTGCCAGCAGCTTAGGGGTAGCGGTCTCCTACAATGAGCAGTTCTTC.

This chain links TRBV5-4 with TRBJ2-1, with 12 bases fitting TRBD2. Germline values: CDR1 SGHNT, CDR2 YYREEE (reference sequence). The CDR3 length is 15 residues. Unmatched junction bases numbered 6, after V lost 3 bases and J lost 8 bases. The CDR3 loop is CASSYRTSGNYEQFF. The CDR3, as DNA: TGTGCCAGCAGCTATCGGACTAGCGGGAACTATGAGCAGTTCTTC.

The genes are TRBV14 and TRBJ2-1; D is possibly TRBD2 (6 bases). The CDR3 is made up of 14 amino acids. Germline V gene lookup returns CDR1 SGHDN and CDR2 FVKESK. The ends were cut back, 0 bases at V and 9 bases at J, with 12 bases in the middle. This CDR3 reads CASSQEGDFREQFF. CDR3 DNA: TGTGCCAGCAGCCAAGAGGGGGACTTCCGTGAGCAGTTCTTC.